This T cell receptor (beta chain) was recovered during a study of cytomegalovirus exposure and HLA in healthy donors. Notes on this clone: The junction differs from germline at one of its ends, possibly a read error.

The CDR3 extends over 14 amino acids. Germline CDR1 reads MNHNS; CDR2 reads SASEGT. Primers included in the PCR were 60 Vbeta and 13 Jbeta primers. Method: immunoSEQ multiplex PCR; TCRdb's copy keeps in-frame clones and lacks some. The data show about 120,000 clones, around 79% seen once. V is TRBV6-1 and J is TRBJ2-7, with D perhaps TRBD2 (6 bases). Sequenced material: PBMCs. This receptor was identified in a woman aged 25 to 39 in good health and CMV-seropositive. The CDR3 region is CASSEDNQGLAWDF. The CDR3 region has the DNA TGTGCCAGCAGTGAAGATAACCAGGGACTCGCCTGGGACTTC.